The source of this TCR beta chain is a study of blood T cell repertoires in COVID-19. Profiled with immunoSEQ multiplex PCR; TCRdb holds only in-frame clones, not every one. Of about 65,000 clones in the sample, about 81% were seen once. The CDR3 consists of 13 residues. CDR1 and CDR2 (germline): SQVTM, ANQGSEA. Trimming took 7 bases from V and 8 from J; bases not matched to a gene: 10. The specimen was peripheral blood. The chain employs TRBV29-1 and TRBJ2-1; 8 nucleotides line up with TRBD2. The receptor was derived from an elderly man with acute or convalescent COVID-19. CDR3 sequence (DNA): TGCAGCGCGACCCTCGGGGGGGCGGATGAGCAGTTCTTC. Translation: CSATLGGADEQFF.